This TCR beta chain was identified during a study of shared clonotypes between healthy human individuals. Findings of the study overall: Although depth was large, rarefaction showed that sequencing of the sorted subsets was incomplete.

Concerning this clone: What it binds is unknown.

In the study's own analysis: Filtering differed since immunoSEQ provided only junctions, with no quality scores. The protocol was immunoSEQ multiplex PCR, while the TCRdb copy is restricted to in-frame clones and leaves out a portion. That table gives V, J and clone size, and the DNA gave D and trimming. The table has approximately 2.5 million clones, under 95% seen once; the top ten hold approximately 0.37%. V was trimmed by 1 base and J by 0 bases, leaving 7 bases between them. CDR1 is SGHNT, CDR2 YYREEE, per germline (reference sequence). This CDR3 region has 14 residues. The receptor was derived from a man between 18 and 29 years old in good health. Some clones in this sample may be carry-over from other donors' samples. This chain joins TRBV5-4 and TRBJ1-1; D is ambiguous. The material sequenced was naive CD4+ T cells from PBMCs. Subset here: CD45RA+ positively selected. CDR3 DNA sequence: TGTGCCAGCAGCTTGTGGCAGGTGAACACTGAAGCTTTCTTT. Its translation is CASSLWQVNTEAFF.